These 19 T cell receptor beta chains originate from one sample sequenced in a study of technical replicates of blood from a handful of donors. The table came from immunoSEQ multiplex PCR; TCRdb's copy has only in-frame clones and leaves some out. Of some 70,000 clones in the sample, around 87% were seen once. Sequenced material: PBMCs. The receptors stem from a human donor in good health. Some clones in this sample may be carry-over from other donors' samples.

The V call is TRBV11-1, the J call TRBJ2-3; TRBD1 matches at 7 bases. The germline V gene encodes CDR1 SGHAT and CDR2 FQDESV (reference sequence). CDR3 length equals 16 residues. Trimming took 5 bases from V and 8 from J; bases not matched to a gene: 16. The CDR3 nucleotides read TGTGCCAGCAGCCGATACAGGGGCCTGACTTTTGGTACGCAGTATTTT. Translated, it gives CASSRYRGLTFGTQYF.

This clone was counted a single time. In DNA, the CDR3 is TGCGCCAGCAGCCAAGGTGCGGGGCCCTACTACGAGCAGTACTTC. Translated: CASSQGAGPYYEQYF. This sequence joins TRBV4-3 and TRBJ2-7; TRBD2 is a possible D gene (6 bases). Germline values: CDR1 LGHNA, CDR2 YSLEER. The CDR3 covers 15 residues. V was cut by 1 base and J by 3 bases, with 13 bases left in between.

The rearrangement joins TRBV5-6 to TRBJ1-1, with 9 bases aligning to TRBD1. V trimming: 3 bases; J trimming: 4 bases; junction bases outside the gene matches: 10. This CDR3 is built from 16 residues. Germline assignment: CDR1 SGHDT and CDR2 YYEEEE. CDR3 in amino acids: CASSWGTGLKLTEAFF. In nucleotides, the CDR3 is TGTGCCAGCAGCTGGGGGACAGGGCTAAAACTCACTGAAGCTTTCTTT.

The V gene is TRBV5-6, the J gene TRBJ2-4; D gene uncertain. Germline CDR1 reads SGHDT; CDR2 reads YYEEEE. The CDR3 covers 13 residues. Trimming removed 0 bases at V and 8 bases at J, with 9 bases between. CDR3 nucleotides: TGTGCCAGCAGCTTGGGTAGTGTGGACATTCAGTACTTC. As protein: CASSLGSVDIQYF.

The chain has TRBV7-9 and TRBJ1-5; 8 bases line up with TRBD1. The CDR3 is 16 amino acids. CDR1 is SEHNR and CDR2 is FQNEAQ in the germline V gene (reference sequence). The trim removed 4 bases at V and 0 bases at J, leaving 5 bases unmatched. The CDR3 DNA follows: TGTGCCAGCAGCTCAGGGGGCCCGGATAGCAATCAGCCCCAGCATTTT. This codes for CASSSGGPDSNQPQHF.

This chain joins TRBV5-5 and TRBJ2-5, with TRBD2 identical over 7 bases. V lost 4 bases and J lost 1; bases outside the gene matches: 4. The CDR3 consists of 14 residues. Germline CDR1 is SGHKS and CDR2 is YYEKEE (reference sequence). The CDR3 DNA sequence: TGTGCCAGCAGCGGAACGGGGGGCCAAGAGACCCAGTACTTC. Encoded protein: CASSGTGGQETQYF. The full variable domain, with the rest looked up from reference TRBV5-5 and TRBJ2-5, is DAGVTQSPTHLIKTRGQQVTLRCSPISGHKSVSWYQQVLGQGPQFIFQYYEKEERGRGNFPDRFSARQFPNYSSELNVNALLLGDSALYLCASSGTGGQETQYFGPGTRLLVL.

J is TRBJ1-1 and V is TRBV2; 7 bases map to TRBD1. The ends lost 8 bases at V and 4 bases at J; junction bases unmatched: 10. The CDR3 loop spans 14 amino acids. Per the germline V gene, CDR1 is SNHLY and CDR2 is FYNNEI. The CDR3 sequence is CASGFAGGITEAFF. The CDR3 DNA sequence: TGTGCCAGCGGTTTCGCAGGGGGGATCACTGAAGCTTTCTTT.

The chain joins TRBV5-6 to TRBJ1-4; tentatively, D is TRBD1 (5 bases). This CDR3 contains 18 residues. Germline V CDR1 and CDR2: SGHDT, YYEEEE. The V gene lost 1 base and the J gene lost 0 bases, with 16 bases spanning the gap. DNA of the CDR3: TGTGCCAGCAGCTTGTTGGCCGGGAGGGGTTCAACTAATGAAAAACTGTTTTTT. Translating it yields CASSLLAGRGSTNEKLFF.

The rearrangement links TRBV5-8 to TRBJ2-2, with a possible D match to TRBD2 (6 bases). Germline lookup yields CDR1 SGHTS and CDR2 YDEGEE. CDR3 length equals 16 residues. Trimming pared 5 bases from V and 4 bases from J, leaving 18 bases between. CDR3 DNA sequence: TGTGCCAGCAGTCGTACTGGGACTCGGGGCACCGGGGAGCTGTTTTTT. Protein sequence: CASSRTGTRGTGELFF.

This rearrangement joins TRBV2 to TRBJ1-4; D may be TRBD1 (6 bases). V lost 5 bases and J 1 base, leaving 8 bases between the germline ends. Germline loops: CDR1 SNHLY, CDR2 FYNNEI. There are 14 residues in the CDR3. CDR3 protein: CASSRGQTNEKLFF. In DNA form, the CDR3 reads TGTGCCAGCAGTCGGGGACAAACTAATGAAAAACTGTTTTTT.

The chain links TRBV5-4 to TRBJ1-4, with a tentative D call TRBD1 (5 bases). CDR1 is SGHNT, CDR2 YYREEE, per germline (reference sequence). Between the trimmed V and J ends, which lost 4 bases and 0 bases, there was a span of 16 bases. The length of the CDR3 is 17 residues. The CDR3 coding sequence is TGTGCCAGCAGCCCATATTCGGGACTAACAACTAATGAAAAACTGTTTTTT. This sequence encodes CASSPYSGLTTNEKLFF.

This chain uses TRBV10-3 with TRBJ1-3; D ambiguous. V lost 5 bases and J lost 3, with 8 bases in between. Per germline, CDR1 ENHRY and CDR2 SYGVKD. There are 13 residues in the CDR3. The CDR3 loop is CAISPFGGNTIYF. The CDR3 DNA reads TGTGCCATCAGTCCCTTCGGTGGAAACACCATATATTTT.

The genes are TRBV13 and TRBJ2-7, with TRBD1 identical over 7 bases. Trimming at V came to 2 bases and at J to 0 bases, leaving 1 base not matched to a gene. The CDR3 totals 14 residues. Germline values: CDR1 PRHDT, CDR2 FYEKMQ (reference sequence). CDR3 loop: CASSLRDSSYEQYF. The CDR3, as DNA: TGTGCCAGCAGCTTACGGGACAGCTCCTACGAGCAGTACTTC.

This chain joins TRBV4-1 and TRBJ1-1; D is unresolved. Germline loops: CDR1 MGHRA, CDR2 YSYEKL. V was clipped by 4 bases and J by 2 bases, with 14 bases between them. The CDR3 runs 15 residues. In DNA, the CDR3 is TGCGCCAGCAGCCCTCAAGCAGGAGGAAACACTGAAGCTTTCTTT. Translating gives CASSPQAGGNTEAFF.

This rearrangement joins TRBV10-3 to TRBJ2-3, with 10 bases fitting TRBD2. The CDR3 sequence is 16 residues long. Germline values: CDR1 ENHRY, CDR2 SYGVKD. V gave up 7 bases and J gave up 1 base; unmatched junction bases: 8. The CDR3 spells CAIKPGLAIGTDTQYF. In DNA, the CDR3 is TGTGCCATCAAACCGGGACTAGCGATTGGCACAGATACGCAGTATTTT.

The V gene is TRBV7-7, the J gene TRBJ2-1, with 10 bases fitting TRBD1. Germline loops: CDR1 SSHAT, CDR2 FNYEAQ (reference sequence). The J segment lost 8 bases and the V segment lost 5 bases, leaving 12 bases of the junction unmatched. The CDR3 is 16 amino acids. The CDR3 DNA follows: TGTGCCAGCAGCAGAGGGGAGGGACAGGGGATCGATGAGCAGTTCTTC. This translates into CASSRGEGQGIDEQFF.

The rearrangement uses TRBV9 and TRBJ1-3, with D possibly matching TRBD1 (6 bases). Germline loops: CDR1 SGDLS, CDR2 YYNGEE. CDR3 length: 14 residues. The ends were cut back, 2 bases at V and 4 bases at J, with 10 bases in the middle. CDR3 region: CASSVGGPGNTIYF. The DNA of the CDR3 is TGTGCCAGCAGCGTGGGGGGGCCCGGAAACACCATATATTTT.

The CDR3 here is CASSVDGGFSNEQFF. For the CDR3, the DNA is TGTGCCAGCAGCGTAGACGGGGGTTTTTCCAATGAGCAGTTCTTC. The chain carries TRBV9 and TRBJ2-1, with D maybe TRBD2 (6 bases). The length of the CDR3 is 15 residues. V was clipped by 0 bases and J by 6 bases, with 13 bases between them. Germline lookup yields CDR1 SGDLS and CDR2 YYNGEE.

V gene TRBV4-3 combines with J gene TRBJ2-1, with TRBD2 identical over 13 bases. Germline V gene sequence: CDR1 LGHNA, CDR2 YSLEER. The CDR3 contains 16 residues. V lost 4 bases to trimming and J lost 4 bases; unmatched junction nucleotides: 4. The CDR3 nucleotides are TGCGCCAGCAGCCTGGGGACTAGCGGGAAGTACAATGAGCAGTTCTTC. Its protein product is CASSLGTSGKYNEQFF.